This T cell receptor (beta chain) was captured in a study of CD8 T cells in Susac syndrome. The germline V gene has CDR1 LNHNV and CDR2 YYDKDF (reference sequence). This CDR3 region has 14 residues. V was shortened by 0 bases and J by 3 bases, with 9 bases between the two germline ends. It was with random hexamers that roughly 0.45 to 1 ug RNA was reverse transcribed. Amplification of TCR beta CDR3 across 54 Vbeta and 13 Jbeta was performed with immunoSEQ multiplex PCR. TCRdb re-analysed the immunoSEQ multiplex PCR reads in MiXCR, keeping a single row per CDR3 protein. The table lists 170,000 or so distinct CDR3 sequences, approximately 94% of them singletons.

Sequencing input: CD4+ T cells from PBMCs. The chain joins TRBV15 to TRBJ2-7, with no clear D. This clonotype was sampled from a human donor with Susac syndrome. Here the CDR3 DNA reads TGTGCCACCAGCAGAGACCTGAACAGCTACGAGCAGTACTTC. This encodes CATSRDLNSYEQYF.